The 10 T cell receptor beta chains below all came from one sample that was sequenced in a study of Graves' ophthalmopathy and Graves' hyperthyroidism. RNA transcripts were the source from which TCR beta CDR3 regions were amplified. The library came from an HTBI-primed first-round RT-PCR and a second-round multiplex PCR. TCRdb re-analysed the multiplex PCR reads in MiXCR, keeping a single row per CDR3 protein. This table has 200,000 to 300,000 distinct CDR3 sequences, around 50% appearing once. Material for sequencing was peripheral blood. The receptors stem from an adult man with Graves' ophthalmopathy.

This clonotype was seen ten or more times. The chain employs TRBV2 and TRBJ1-5; 7 nucleotides align to TRBD1. This CDR3 has 12 residues. V shed 10 bases, J shed 2 bases, and the junction held 2 bases outside the gene matches. Germline values: CDR1 SNHLY, CDR2 FYNNEI. The CDR3 loop is CATGTGNQPQHF. The CDR3 nucleotides are TGTGCCACAGGGACAGGCAATCAGCCCCAGCATTTT.

The chain is built from TRBV7-9 and TRBJ2-7, with D possibly TRBD1 on 6 matching bases. Looked up from germline, CDR1 is SEHNR and CDR2 is FQNEAQ (reference sequence). The CDR3 totals 14 residues. The V and J ends lost 5 bases and 2 bases respectively, with 13 bases between them. The CDR3 region has the DNA TGTGCCAGCAGCACCTCGGGACACCCCTACGAGCAGTACTTC. The encoded protein is CASSTSGHPYEQYF.

This sequence joins TRBV11-1 and TRBJ2-5; 12 nucleotides match TRBD1. Germline CDR1 is SGHAT and CDR2 is FQDESV (reference sequence). The CDR3 is made up of 15 amino acids. Trimming at V came to 5 bases and at J to 5 bases, leaving 6 bases not matched to a gene. The chain's CDR3 is CASSHRDRGLETQYF. CDR3 bases: TGTGCCAGCAGCCACCGGGACAGGGGGCTGGAGACCCAGTACTTC. The full variable domain, with the rest looked up from reference TRBV11-1 and TRBJ2-5, is EAEVAQSPRYKITEKSQAVAFWCDPISGHATLYWYRQILGQGPELLVQFQDESVVDDSQLPKDRFSAERLKGVDSTLKIQPAELGDSAMYLCASSHRDRGLETQYFGPGTRLLVL.

The J gene is TRBJ2-7, the V gene TRBV11-1, with 9 bases that match TRBD2. This CDR3 region has 14 residues. Per germline, CDR1 SGHAT and CDR2 FQDESV (reference sequence). V was pared by 5 bases and J by 5 bases, with 7 bases of the junction left unmatched. CDR3 DNA: TGTGCCAGCAGCCGTAGCGGGAGCTACCACGAGCAGTACTTC. Its translation: CASSRSGSYHEQYF. Together with reference TRBV11-1 and TRBJ2-7, the CDR3 gives the full variable domain: EAEVAQSPRYKITEKSQAVAFWCDPISGHATLYWYRQILGQGPELLVQFQDESVVDDSQLPKDRFSAERLKGVDSTLKIQPAELGDSAMYLCASSRSGSYHEQYFGPGTRLTVT.

The chain recombines TRBV6-2 or TRBV6-3 with TRBJ2-5; D gene ambiguous. Germline V CDR1 and CDR2: MNHEY, SVGEGT. The CDR3 totals 12 residues. V lost 11 bases to trimming and J lost 2 bases, with 12 bases between them. CDR3 protein: CAASELQETQYF. The CDR3 nucleotides are TGTGCCGCGTCGGAGCTACAAGAGACCCAGTACTTC.

The chain is built from TRBV20-1 and TRBJ1-5; D not resolved. Trimming stripped 4 bases from V and 5 bases from J, with 15 bases between. This CDR3 comprises 14 residues. The germline gives CDR1 DFQATT, CDR2 SNEGSKA (reference sequence). In DNA form, the CDR3 reads TGCAGTGCTAAGACTACAGAAGCTCATCAGCCCCAGCATTTT. Translating gives CSAKTTEAHQPQHF.

The gene calls are TRBV5-5 and TRBJ2-5; D is perhaps TRBD2 (6 bases). The CDR3 covers 15 residues. Germline lookup yields CDR1 SGHKS and CDR2 YYEKEE (reference sequence). The V end was cut by 2 bases, the J end by 5 bases, with 16 bases between. The CDR3 spells CASSFPGPRGETQYF. The CDR3 DNA is TGTGCCAGCAGCTTCCCGGGCCCCCGGGGGGAGACCCAGTACTTC.

The table lists this clonotype with many counts. The V and J genes are TRBV7-9 and TRBJ1-2; D not certain. V was trimmed by 0 bases and J by 4 bases, leaving 9 bases between them. Germline V gives CDR1 SEHNR, CDR2 FQNEAQ (reference sequence). CDR3 length equals 14 residues. As DNA, the CDR3 is TGTGCCAGCAGCTTAGCCCAGGCTTTCTATGGCTACACCTTC. Protein sequence: CASSLAQAFYGYTF.

This clonotype occurred a few times. The chain uses TRBV7-2 and TRBJ1-1; a weak D match, TRBD1 (5 bases). Looked up from germline, CDR1 is SGHTA and CDR2 is FQGNSA. The length of the CDR3 is 13 residues. Trimming took off 6 bases at V and 5 bases at J, with 13 bases between the two ends. This CDR3 reads CASSTGTETEAFF. CDR3 sequence (DNA): TGTGCCAGCAGTACTGGGACGGAAACTGAAGCTTTCTTT.

This clonotype was seen only a few times. The V gene is TRBV12-3 or TRBV12-4, the J gene TRBJ2-5; D is unclear. This CDR3 is 11 amino acids long. Trimming cost V 6 bases and J 3 bases, with 5 bases left between them. The CDR3 spells CASRDEETQYF. CDR3 DNA sequence: TGTGCCAGCAGGGACGAAGAGACCCAGTACTTC.